One T cell receptor (beta chain) is described in this entry. This receptor's antigen is unknown. The input lacks base qualities; no much larger clone sits a single base away. The library was prepared using the immunoSEQ multiplex PCR assay. For the multiplex PCR, a mixture combining 60 forward primers for TCR Vbeta segments and 13 reverse primers for TCR Jbeta segments was used. Amplification of the CDR3 region of rearranged TCR beta genes was performed with a multiplex PCR assay on genomic DNA. The amplified TCR beta libraries were sequenced on the Illumina HiSeq System as 87-base-pair reads. Per the authors' processing: A later analysis tallied some 79 million unique TCR beta chains across the 666 repertoires, and approximately 11 million of those chains were shared by two or more donors. Raw reads were error-corrected and collapsed into unique sequences by a nearest-neighbor algorithm in which closely related sequences were merged to remove PCR and sequencing errors. CDR3 sequences were aligned to IMGT reference sequences to assign V, D and J gene segments. Each retained sequence needed at least a six-nucleotide match to both a V gene segment and a J gene segment. Rearrangements were called productive when the CDR3 lacked stop codons and stayed in frame with V and J; all others were non-productive. Following IMGT convention, CDR3 was defined as the stretch from the second conserved V-encoded cysteine up to the conserved J-encoded phenylalanine. Sequences without an unambiguous match to a single V gene segment were excluded from the earlier analysis of about 600 of the donors. In an earlier analysis of more than 500 of the donors, a V segment was called functional when productive rearrangements were above 56.7%, and segregating when the standard deviation between donors exceeded 5%. A statistical classification framework was built for diagnosing cytomegalovirus status from the catalog of TCR beta chain sequences. In a later analysis, V and J genes were assigned by comparing TCR nucleotide sequences against IMGT/GENE-DB human TR gene sequences. The TCRdist pipeline was used in a later analysis to assign CDR3 sequences and most-parsimonious VDJ recombination scenarios. A later analysis defined each TCR beta chain by its CDR3 amino acid sequence plus V-gene family, and excluded reads lacking a unique V-gene family. A later analysis removed 592 highly shared, low-generation-probability nucleotide sequences to deal with suspected cross-contamination and a sequencing artifact. A later analysis calculated a clonal expansion index for each public chain from normalized within-repertoire ranks of inferred template counts. In a later analysis, generation probabilities were computed with a VDJ recombination model fitted to out-of-frame rearrangements, and the resulting probabilities were checked against IGoR. Hypergeometric tests were used in a later analysis to score TCR-TCR, TCR-HLA and TCR-CMV co-occurrence, with a repertoire-size bias correction applied to the TCR pairs. False discovery rates were estimated in a later analysis by permuting HLA or CMV assignments 20 times. In a later analysis, co-occurring TCRs were grouped with DBSCAN, and TCRdist sequence similarity was added when clustering was performed within HLA-allele-positive subsets. Repertoires with fewer than 30,000 or more than 120,000 public chains were left out of co-occurrence clustering, as were four to six repertoires with anomalous nucleotide sharing. TCRdb obtained this table from immuneACCESS and retained in-frame rearrangements with V and J assigned. These tables miss some clones; where compared with another copy, unresolved V genes account for less than half of the shortfall, and the remainder is unexplained. V, J and clone size were drawn from that table, and D and trimming were deduced from the DNA. This sample holds 60,000 or so clones; about 80% were observed only once. The leading ten clones occupy over 1.5% of the sample.

The CDR3 holds 16 amino acids from the cysteine to the phenylalanine. Just the 48-base CDR3 DNA is kept, in frame starting at base 1. V and J are trimmed by 1 base and 6 bases, and the gene matches miss 8 bases of the junction. CDR1 and CDR2 (SEHNR, FQNEAQ) derive from the germline V gene (reference sequence). The sample comes from a study of cytomegalovirus exposure and HLA in healthy donors (TCRdb year 2017). A note on the overall study: An earlier analysis of 587 of the donors reported approximately 260 Gb of sequence data and roughly 120 million unique TCR beta sequences obtained from roughly 170 million T cells. Approximately 310 gigabases of sequencing data and 70 million to 100 million unique TCR sequences made up an early release that covered under 750 HLA-typed donors. Among the approximately 420 genotyped donors, around 79% belonged to the genetic ancestry cluster associated with self-reported Caucasian donors. The study was designed to test whether signatures of past pathogen exposure could be identified by cataloging public T cell receptors. The T cell repertoires of about 700 subjects were profiled by immunosequencing and related to cytomegalovirus serostatus. Besides the first cohort of more than 650 subjects, a separate validation cohort made up of over a hundred different subjects was used. To predict cytomegalovirus infection status, the study combined high-throughput TCR immunosequencing, statistical association of individual TCRs with disease status, and machine learning. To study patterns of TCR occurrence, a later analysis re-analyzed previously published TCR beta repertoires from 500 to 850 donors and added high-resolution HLA genotyping. In the later analysis, no new phenotypic data were used to find candidate immune exposures; instead, reliance was placed on TCR beta sequences and their occurrence across donors. To decide whether each TCR beta V gene segment behaved as functional or pseudogenic, an earlier analysis of some 540 of the donors relied on high-throughput TCR beta sequencing. Alongside the repertoire data, information on donor age, sex, ethnicity and CMV serostatus was compiled. A later genetic analysis used genome-wide SNP genotypes for about three fifths of the roughly 700 donors, treating that subset as a discovery cohort. All discovery cohort repertoires had been generated using a single sequencing platform. HLA typing included class I and class II loci at four-digit resolution. The number of donors typed differed by locus, with about 620-630 for A, B, C, DRB1 and DQB1, 522 for DQA1, 606 for DPA1, and around 460 for DPB1. A handful of DR-DQ haplotypes were handled as single units for association and clustering because linkage in the cohort was strong. Across around 400 genotyped donors of the cohort, an average of about 240,000 unique TCR beta nucleotide sequences per donor were sequenced, and around 19% of those sequences were non-productive. What the research found in general, with its limitations: According to a later analysis, TCR association rates differed among HLA loci, with DRB1 alleles showing the most associated TCRs and HLA-C alleles showing the fewest. Assigning TCR associations to individual alleles was difficult when HLA alleles, especially DR and DQ, strongly co-occurred. In both the original and validation cohorts, the classifier was reported to diagnose cytomegalovirus status with high specificity and sensitivity. According to a later genetic analysis, donors in an Asian-associated ancestry cluster had fewer N-insertions in productive TCRs than the approximately 700-donor mean. According to a later analysis, most CMV-associated TCR beta chains appeared to be HLA-restricted, and the HLA associations seemed to be driven largely by CMV exposure. Most TCR sequences were observed very rarely across donors, whereas some public TCRs were present in many individuals. For the cohort, immune exposure information was limited to CMV serostatus. Only TCR beta chains were sequenced in this cohort, and the absence of alpha or paired-chain data limited detectable features. Broadly in line with IMGT annotations, most TCR beta V segments showed up in productive rearrangements about 90% or about 30% of the time in an earlier analysis of around 550 of the donors. Because HLA typing was unavailable for some donors at each locus, only the typed subset was used in association tests. Three of the identified cytomegalovirus-associated TCR beta chains were confirmed in vitro to be specific for cytomegalovirus antigens. Specific HLA alleles were associated with roughly 17,000 TCR beta sequences at a false discovery rate of 0.05 in a later analysis. Several of the top co-occurrence clusters appeared to be linked to parvovirus B19, influenza, CMV and Epstein-Barr virus, according to a later analysis. The study listed around 160 TCR beta chains as associated with cytomegalovirus. A group of highly shared sequence variants was considered likely to be a technical artifact of the sequencing pipeline. It was suggested by the authors that the approach could potentially be generalized to other disease states and immunological phenotypes. The earlier analysis of approximately 560 of the donors excluded roughly 17 rarely observed V segments, including chromosome 9 orphons, because counts were too low. A later genetic analysis associated a missense DCLRE1C variant with V-gene and J-gene trimming of TCR beta chains, and an independent cohort replicated the association. Compared with equally common non-associated chains, HLA-associated TCR beta chains in a later analysis were more clonally expanded and had lower generation probabilities. Because the 87-base-pair reads could not distinguish some IMGT-functional V segments, including TRBV6-2 and TRBV6-3, those segments were excluded. A further reported finding was that TCR beta sequences accurately predicted the HLA-A and HLA-B alleles for most subjects in the first cohort. Linkage disequilibrium might explain the correlated functional status among segregating V segments, but an unknown experimental factor could not be excluded. Presence/absence analyses assumed roughly uniform sequencing depth across donors, an assumption that may not hold.

The cohort consisted of 670 or so healthy bone marrow donors. All cohort members were sampled while nominally healthy, although unrecorded immune exposures were likely present. The donor was CMV seronegative and was included in the group of 352 seronegative cohort members. Each donor provided a peripheral blood sample, and peripheral blood mononuclear cells were used for TCR beta sequencing. The Qiagen DNeasy Blood Extraction Kit was used to extract genomic DNA from the blood cell samples. This TCR was recovered from a man aged 40-49 years in good health and CMV-seronegative. The rearrangement joined TRBV7-9 to TRBJ2-1; the junction holds 8 bases that match TRBD1. Sample: PBMCs. The CDR3 protein is CASSLVSGQAGNEQFF. Here is the DNA: TGTGCCAGCAGCTTAGTGTCGGGACAGGCAGGCAATGAGCAGTTCTTC.